One and the same sample provided the 26 T cell receptor beta chains below, sequenced in a study of T cell responses to AZD1222 COVID-19 vaccine. Here immunoSEQ multiplex PCR was the method, and the copy in TCRdb shows in-frame clones only, minus some. This sample carries tens of thousands of clones, about 90% of them seen once, and the ten largest clones take less than 7.5%. The sequencing used peripheral blood, collected on day 0 of AZD1222 vaccination. The receptor source for this set is an adult in good health.

The V call is TRBV27, the J call TRBJ2-1, with TRBD1 matching over 9 bases. The length of the CDR3 is 15 residues. V trimming: 6 bases; J trimming: 2 bases; junction bases outside the gene matches: 5. Germline V lookup: CDR1 MNHEY, CDR2 SMNVEV (reference sequence). CDR3 bases: TGTGCCAGCAGGGGCGGACAGGGGCCCTACAATGAGCAGTTCTTC. Residues: CASRGGQGPYNEQFF.

The chain links TRBV14 to TRBJ1-6; 10 nucleotides agree with TRBD1. CDR3 length: 15 amino acids. The ends lost 4 bases at V and 10 bases at J; junction bases unmatched: 7. Germline V gene sequence: CDR1 SGHDN, CDR2 FVKESK. The CDR3: CASSRRRDRGSPLHF. For the CDR3, the DNA is TGTGCCAGCAGCCGCCGCCGGGACAGGGGCTCACCCCTCCACTTT.

The chain links TRBV18 to TRBJ2-5; a weak D match, TRBD2 (5 bases). Germline V CDR1 and CDR2: KGHSH, LQKENI. V dropped 4 bases and J dropped 10 bases, with 16 bases sitting between them. The CDR3 contains 13 residues. CDR3 sequence reads: CASSHDGLPIQYF. CDR3 nucleotide sequence: TGTGCCAGCTCACACGACGGACTGCCGATCCAGTACTTC.

This clone was recorded once. This chain connects TRBV15 to TRBJ1-5, with 7 bases identical to TRBD1. This CDR3 has 14 residues. With 7 bases clipped from V and 7 bases from J, the junction kept 10 bases outside the gene matches. Germline lookup yields CDR1 LNHNV and CDR2 YYDKDF (reference sequence). CDR3 sequence: CATTEGQARQPQHF. Here the CDR3 DNA reads TGTGCCACCACCGAAGGACAGGCGAGACAGCCCCAGCATTTT.

The CDR3 loop is CASSWRQGYTEAFF. CDR3 DNA sequence: TGTGCCAGCAGCTGGAGACAGGGCTACACTGAAGCTTTCTTT. V gene TRBV7-9 combines with J gene TRBJ1-1; TRBD1 aligns across 7 bases. J lost 3 bases, V lost 4 bases, and 5 bases had no gene match. From germline, CDR1 is SEHNR and CDR2 FQNEAQ (reference sequence). The CDR3 is 14 amino acids.

This chain connects TRBV7-2 to TRBJ1-2, with D perhaps matching TRBD1 (6 bases). V was shortened by 3 bases and J by 6 bases, with 11 bases between the two germline ends. CDR1 and CDR2 from the germline V gene are SGHTA and FQGNSA. The CDR3 loop spans 13 amino acids. The CDR3 spells CASSLGTGNGYTF. The CDR3 DNA reads TGTGCCAGCAGCTTGGGCACAGGGAATGGCTACACCTTC.

The V call is TRBV28, the J call TRBJ2-7; no definite D call. V was shortened by 5 bases and J by 2 bases, with 22 bases between the two germline ends. Germline assignment: CDR1 MDHEN and CDR2 SYDVKM. The CDR3 spans 17 residues. The CDR3 nucleotides read TGTGCCAGCAGTGACGGCGCCGGGCGAAAAGAGGCCTACGAGCAGTACTTC. It encodes CASSDGAGRKEAYEQYF.

This chain joins TRBV19 and TRBJ1-1, with 7 bases lining up with TRBD1. The germline V gene has CDR1 LNHDA and CDR2 SQIVND (reference sequence). The V segment lost 1 base and the J segment 0 bases; nucleotides outside the gene matches: 5. The CDR3 sequence is 16 residues long. CDR3 residues: CASSIGSRGMNTEAFF. As DNA, the CDR3 is TGTGCCAGTAGTATAGGGAGCAGGGGGATGAACACTGAAGCTTTCTTT.

This chain uses TRBV4-1 with TRBJ2-7; no reliable D call. There are 16 residues in the CDR3. From germline, CDR1 is MGHRA and CDR2 YSYEKL. The V gene lost 6 bases and the J gene lost 7 bases, with 25 bases spanning the gap. As DNA, the CDR3 is TGCGCCAGCAGAGTAAGTCCTTGGGCTTTTGACGGGGAGCAGTACTTC. Translation gives CASRVSPWAFDGEQYF.

This rearrangement joins TRBV10-1 to TRBJ2-3; 8 bases align to TRBD1. V shed 0 bases, J shed 5 bases, and the junction held 4 bases outside the gene matches. This CDR3 region has 15 residues. CDR1 and CDR2 (germline): WNHNN, SYGVQD (reference sequence). As DNA, the CDR3 is TGCGCCAGCAGTGAGTCCAGGGGGCGGGAAGATACGCAGTATTTT. Translation: CASSESRGREDTQYF.

DNA of the CDR3: TGTGCCAGCAGCCCTCAGGCGGGGGGTTCCCGGGGTACGCAGTATTTT. Protein product: CASSPQAGGSRGTQYF. The rearrangement links TRBV7-3 to TRBJ2-3; 8 nucleotides match TRBD2. The germline V gene has CDR1 SGHTA and CDR2 FQGTGA. The J segment lost 8 bases and the V segment lost 5 bases, leaving 15 bases of the junction unmatched. CDR3 length equals 16 residues.

V usage is TRBV2 and J usage is TRBJ1-1; D uncertain. CDR3 size: 14 residues. Trimming left V 11 bases short and J 1 base short, with 17 bases between. CDR1 and CDR2 (germline): SNHLY, FYNNEI. As DNA, the CDR3 is TGTGCCCGAGGGAAGGGAACTGGGAACACTGAAGCTTTCTTT. This sequence encodes CARGKGTGNTEAFF.

Regarding this clone: The same CDR3 arises from other DNA sequences in this sample as well. V usage is TRBV11-3 and J usage is TRBJ1-1; 10 bases line up with TRBD1. V lost 5 bases and J lost 1; bases outside the gene matches: 4. This CDR3 is 15 amino acids long. CDR1 and CDR2 from the germline V gene are SGHNT and YENEEA. The CDR3 region is CASSARDRGNTEAFF. The CDR3 DNA follows: TGTGCCAGCAGCGCCAGGGACAGGGGGAACACTGAAGCTTTCTTT.

The rearrangement uses TRBV19 and TRBJ2-2; the D gene is possibly TRBD1 (5 bases). V lost 3 bases and J lost 1, with 9 bases in between. CDR1 and CDR2 from the germline V gene are LNHDA and SQIVND (reference sequence). The CDR3 is made up of 15 amino acids. CDR3 sequence: CASSMKQGNTGELFF. DNA for the CDR3: TGTGCCAGTAGTATGAAGCAGGGGAACACCGGGGAGCTGTTTTTT.

The chain couples TRBV30 to TRBJ1-1, with a possible D match to TRBD1 (5 bases). CDR3 length equals 13 residues. Germline V CDR1 and CDR2: GTSNPN, SVGIG (reference sequence). V was shortened by 0 bases and J by 1 base, with 6 bases between the two germline ends. The CDR3 DNA reads as TGTGCCTGGAGTGTGGACACGAACACTGAAGCTTTCTTT. This gives the protein CAWSVDTNTEAFF.

The CDR3 DNA reads TGTGCCAGCAGCGTAGCTACGGGGATAGCGTCAGACACCGGGGAGCTGTTTTTT. This encodes CASSVATGIASDTGELFF. The chain joins TRBV9 to TRBJ2-2, with D possibly matching TRBD2 (5 bases). V lost 0 bases and J 3 bases, leaving 18 bases between the germline ends. The CDR3 has 18 amino acids. Looked up from germline, CDR1 is SGDLS and CDR2 is YYNGEE.

The V and J genes are TRBV13 and TRBJ1-4, with D perhaps matching TRBD1 (5 bases). CDR1 is PRHDT, CDR2 FYEKMQ, per germline (reference sequence). The V and J ends lost 0 bases and 4 bases respectively, with 9 bases between them. This CDR3 comprises 15 residues. The CDR3, as DNA: TGTGCCAGCAGCTTAGGACGGGGGGTTAATGAAAAACTGTTTTTT. Encoded protein: CASSLGRGVNEKLFF.

The chain employs TRBV4-2 and TRBJ2-3; 7 bases align to TRBD2. The V segment lost 2 bases and the J segment 4 bases; nucleotides outside the gene matches: 9. This CDR3 spans 16 amino acids. Per the germline V gene, CDR1 is LGHNA and CDR2 is YNFKEQ. In DNA, the CDR3 is TGTGCCAGCAGCCAAACAGCACTAGCGCCCGCAGATACGCAGTATTTT. This translates into CASSQTALAPADTQYF.

The V gene is TRBV19, the J gene TRBJ1-4, with D hard to call. The CDR3 totals 18 residues. Germline V gives CDR1 LNHDA, CDR2 SQIVND (reference sequence). The germline V and J ends were trimmed by 3 bases and 0 bases, with 17 bases remaining between them. CDR3 amino acids: CASSIIRSSASTNEKLFF. CDR3 nucleotide sequence: TGTGCCAGTAGTATCATTCGGTCGTCAGCTTCAACTAATGAAAAACTGTTTTTT.

The chain links TRBV28 to TRBJ2-1; perhaps TRBD1 as D (5 bases). The V gene lost 3 bases and the J gene lost 8 bases, with 11 bases spanning the gap. The CDR3 consists of 13 residues. CDR1 and CDR2 from the germline V gene are MDHEN and SYDVKM. The CDR3 region has the DNA TGTGCCAGCAGTTTGTCAGGGTGGGATGAGCAGTTCTTC. This encodes CASSLSGWDEQFF. Full variable domain (rest looked up from reference TRBV28 and TRBJ2-1): DVKVTQSSRYLVKRTGEKVFLECVQDMDHENMFWYRQDPGLGLRLIYFSYDVKMKEKGDIPEGYSVSREKKERFSLILESASTNQTSMYLCASSLSGWDEQFFGPGTRLTVL.

This clone has just a few counts. The gene calls are TRBV29-1 and TRBJ1-3, with D tentatively TRBD1 (5 bases). Trimming removed 7 bases from V and 2 bases from J, with 18 bases in between. Germline V lookup: CDR1 SQVTM, CDR2 ANQGSEA. The CDR3 is 15 amino acids. DNA for the CDR3: TGCAGCGCTACCCCCGGGGACCTTGCTGGAAACACCATATATTTT. As protein: CSATPGDLAGNTIYF.

This chain connects TRBV27 to TRBJ2-3; D may be TRBD1 (5 bases). Trimming left V 8 bases short and J 4 bases short, with 10 bases between. Germline V gene sequence: CDR1 MNHEY, CDR2 SMNVEV (reference sequence). This CDR3 region has 12 residues. Here the CDR3 DNA reads TGTGCCAGCGGACATCATCCAGATACGCAGTATTTT. It specifies CASGHHPDTQYF.

CDR3 region: CASSGGQGFRDEQYF. The CDR3 region has the DNA TGTGCCAGCAGCGGAGGACAGGGTTTTCGGGACGAGCAGTACTTC. This chain uses TRBV9 with TRBJ2-7; 8 bases are shared with TRBD1. The CDR3 sequence is 15 residues long. Germline values: CDR1 SGDLS, CDR2 YYNGEE. V gave up 3 bases and J gave up 5 bases; unmatched junction bases: 10.

This clone was observed once. This rearrangement joins TRBV29-1 to TRBJ2-7; unclear D gene. Germline values: CDR1 SQVTM, CDR2 ANQGSEA. V lost 4 bases and J 0 bases, leaving 10 bases between the germline ends. The CDR3 length is 13 residues. As DNA, the CDR3 is TGCAGCGTTGTAGTTGGGGTCTCCTACGAGCAGTACTTC. It is translated as CSVVVGVSYEQYF.

This sequence joins TRBV5-1 and TRBJ1-1; perhaps TRBD1 as D (5 bases). Looked up from germline, CDR1 is SGHRS and CDR2 is YFSETQ. Trimming took off 5 bases at V and 4 bases at J, with 18 bases between the two ends. The CDR3 spans 15 residues. The DNA of the CDR3 is TGCGCCAGCAGTTCAGGGACCAGCTTGGGCACTGAAGCTTTCTTT. It codes for CASSSGTSLGTEAFF.

The rearrangement joins TRBV14 to TRBJ2-7, with 7 bases matching TRBD2. The germline CDR1 and CDR2 sequences are SGHDN and FVKESK. This CDR3 spans 17 amino acids. The V and J ends lost 4 bases and 3 bases, in that order; junction bases with no gene match: 15. Here the CDR3 DNA reads TGTGCCAGCAGCCGGCAAACCCTTCGGGGGGAAGGCTACGAGCAGTACTTC. This gives the protein CASSRQTLRGEGYEQYF.